Included here is one TCR beta chain sequence, with context. Its antigen is unidentified. These data originate in a study of yellow fever vaccine responses in identical twins. Study-wide results and limits: Twin vaccine T cell responses reportedly seemed partly convergent, partly personalized.

TCRdb processed the RT-PCR reads anew with MiXCR; each CDR3 protein has one entry. Of hundreds of distinct CDR3 sequences listed, more than 70% are singletons. CDR3 length: 13 residues. Looked up from germline, CDR1 is SGHAT and CDR2 is FQDESV (reference sequence). Trimming removed 3 bases at V and 3 bases at J, with 8 bases between. Sequenced material: T cells from blood (PBMCs), unsorted or a sorted subset (not recorded which), taken before or after yellow fever vaccination (not recorded which). This clonotype originated in a female donor who received the yellow fever vaccine. The chain is built from TRBV11-1 and TRBJ2-5; a weak D match, TRBD2 (6 bases). The CDR3 region has the DNA TGTGCCAGCAGCTTCGGGGGAGAAGAGACCCAGTACTTC. It specifies CASSFGGEETQYF.